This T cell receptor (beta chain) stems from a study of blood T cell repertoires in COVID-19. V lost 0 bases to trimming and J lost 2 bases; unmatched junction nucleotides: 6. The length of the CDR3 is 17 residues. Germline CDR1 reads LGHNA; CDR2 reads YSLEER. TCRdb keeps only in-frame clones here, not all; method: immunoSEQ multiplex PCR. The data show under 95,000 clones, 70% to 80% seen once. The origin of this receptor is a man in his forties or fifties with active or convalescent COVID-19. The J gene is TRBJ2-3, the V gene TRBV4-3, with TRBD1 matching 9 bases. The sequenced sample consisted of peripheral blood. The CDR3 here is CASSQDYRGRTTDTQYF. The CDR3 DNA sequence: TGCGCCAGCAGCCAAGACTACAGGGGGCGCACCACAGATACGCAGTATTTT.